These T cell receptor beta chains were read from a single sample in a study of identifying expanded T cells in peripheral blood. Assay: immunoSEQ multiplex PCR; the TCRdb copy retains only in-frame clones and omits some. The sample lists approximately 97,000 clones, around 88% occurring once. Sequencing was done on a sample of blood. These receptors were taken from a person aged 18 to 75 in good health. Both conserved end residues are part of each CDR3. Fields, in order: D gene, J gene, V gene, clone size, CDR3 DNA, CDR3 protein. A D gene is named only where the DNA matches it firmly. The size entry is marked missing in some rows and otherwise reads once, few, many or a size class.

TRBD1 TRBJ1-4 TRBV7-2 . TGTGCCAGCAGCTTGGGGGAGGGACAGGGAGGGTCTCTGTTTTTT CASSLGEGQGGSLFF
. TRBJ2-1 TRBV7-9 . TGTGCCAGCAGTGGCACAGGGACGTATGAGCAGTTCTTC CASSGTGTYEQFF
. TRBJ2-2 TRBV7-9 . TGTGCCAGCAGCCCCGACGGCTCCCGTTCCATCGGGGAGCTGTTTTTT CASSPDGSRSIGELFF
TRBD1 TRBJ1-2 TRBV6-5 . TGTGCCAGCAGTCCACCCGGGGGGACAGACAGCTACACCTTC CASSPPGGTDSYTF
TRBD1 TRBJ1-5 TRBV15 . TGTGCCACCAGCCTTCGCCGGGACAGGGGGCATCAGCCCCAGCATTTT CATSLRRDRGHQPQHF
. TRBJ1-5 TRBV28 few TGTGCCACCCTAGAGGGAGAGTGGCCCCAGCATTTT CATLEGEWPQHF
. TRBJ1-1 TRBV7-9 . TGTGCCAGCAGCTTAGAAATAGCGGCTTTCTTT CASSLEIAAFF
TRBD1 TRBJ2-7 TRBV4-3 . TGCGCCAGCAGCTCCGGGACAGTGGATTACTACGAGCAGTACTTC CASSSGTVDYYEQYF
. TRBJ1-6 TRBV30 . TGTGCCTGGAACAGGGAAGACTATAATTCACCCCTCCACTTT CAWNREDYNSPLHF
. TRBJ1-5 TRBV6-1 . TGTGCCAGCAGTGAGAGATGGGATCAGCCCCAGCATTTT CASSERWDQPQHF
. TRBJ2-5 TRBV18 . TGTGCCAGCTCACCACCGGTAGGGCTAGAGACCCAGTACTTC CASSPPVGLETQYF